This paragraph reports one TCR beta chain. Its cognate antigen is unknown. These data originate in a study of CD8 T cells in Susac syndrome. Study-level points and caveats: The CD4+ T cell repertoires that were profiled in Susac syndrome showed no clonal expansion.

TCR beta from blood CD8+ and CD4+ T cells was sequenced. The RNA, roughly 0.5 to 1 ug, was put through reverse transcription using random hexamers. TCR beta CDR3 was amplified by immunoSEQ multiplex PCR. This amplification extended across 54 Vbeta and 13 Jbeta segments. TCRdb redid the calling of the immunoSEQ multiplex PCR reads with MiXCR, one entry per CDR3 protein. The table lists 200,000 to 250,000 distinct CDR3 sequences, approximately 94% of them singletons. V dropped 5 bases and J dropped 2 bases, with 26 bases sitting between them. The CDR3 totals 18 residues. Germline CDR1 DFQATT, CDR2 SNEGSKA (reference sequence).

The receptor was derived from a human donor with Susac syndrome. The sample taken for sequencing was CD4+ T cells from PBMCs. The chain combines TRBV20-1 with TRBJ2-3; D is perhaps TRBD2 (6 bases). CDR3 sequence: CSASTHTGGRGFTDTQYF. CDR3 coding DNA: TGCAGTGCTTCGACCCATACGGGCGGGCGGGGTTTCACAGATACGCAGTATTTT.